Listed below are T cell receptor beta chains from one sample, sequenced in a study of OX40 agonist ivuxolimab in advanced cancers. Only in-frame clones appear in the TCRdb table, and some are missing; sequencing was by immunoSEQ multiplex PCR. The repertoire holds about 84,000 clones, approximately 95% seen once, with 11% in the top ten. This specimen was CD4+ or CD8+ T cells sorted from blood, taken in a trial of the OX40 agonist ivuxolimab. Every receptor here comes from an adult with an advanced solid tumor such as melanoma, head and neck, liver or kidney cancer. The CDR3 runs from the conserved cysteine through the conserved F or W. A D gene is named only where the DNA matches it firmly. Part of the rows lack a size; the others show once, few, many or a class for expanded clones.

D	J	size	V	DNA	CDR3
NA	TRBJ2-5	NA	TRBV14	TGTGCCAGCAGCCAGGGGGGTGGAGAGACCCAGTACTTC	CASSQGGGETQYF
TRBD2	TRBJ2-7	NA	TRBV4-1	TGCGCCAGCAGCCCATCTAGCGGGAGGGGCTCTCTCGGCGAGCAGTACTTC	CASSPSSGRGSLGEQYF
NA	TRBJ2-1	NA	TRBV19	TGTGCCAGTAGTACCGATGACTTATCCAGAATGTTCTTC	CASSTDDLSRMFF
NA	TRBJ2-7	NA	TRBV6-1	TGTGCCAGCAGTGTGCTAGGCGGAACCTCCTACGAGCAGTACTTC	CASSVLGGTSYEQYF
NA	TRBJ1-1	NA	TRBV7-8	TGTGCCAGCACTCCCGGGGACACTGAAGCTTTCTTT	CASTPGDTEAFF
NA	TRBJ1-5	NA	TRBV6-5	TGTGCCAGCAGCTCCAGGGTGAATCAGCCCCAGCATTTT	CASSSRVNQPQHF
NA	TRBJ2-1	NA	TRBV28	TGTGCCAGCAGTTTAGAAGGGGTTTCATACAATGAGCAGTTCTTC	CASSLEGVSYNEQFF
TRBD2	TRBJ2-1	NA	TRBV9	TGTGCCAGCAGCGTCCAGGGACTAGCGGGGGACGATGAGCAGTTCTTC	CASSVQGLAGDDEQFF
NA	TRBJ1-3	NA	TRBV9	TGTGCCAGCAGCCCAGGGGATCGAAACACCATATATTTT	CASSPGDRNTIYF
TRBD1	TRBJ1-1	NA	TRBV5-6	TGTGCCAGCAGCCTAGACAGGGGGCTAGAAGCTTTCTTT	CASSLDRGLEAFF
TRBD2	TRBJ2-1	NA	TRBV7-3	TGTGCCAGCACCCCTAGCGGGAGCTCCTACAATGAGCAGTTCTTC	CASTPSGSSYNEQFF
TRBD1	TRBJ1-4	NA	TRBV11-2	TGTGCCAGCAGCTCGCGGGACAGGGGAAACGAAAAACTGTTTTTT	CASSSRDRGNEKLFF
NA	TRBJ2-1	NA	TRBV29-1	TGCAGCGTTGCCCTGGCGGGCAGGGGAAGGAATGAGCAGTTCTTC	CSVALAGRGRNEQFF
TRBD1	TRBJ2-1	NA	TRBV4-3	TGCGCCAGCAGCCGGGCCGGGACAGGGGTGTACAATGAGCAGTTCTTC	CASSRAGTGVYNEQFF
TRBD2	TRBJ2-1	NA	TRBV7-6	TGTGCCAGCAGCCCCCTTACTAGCGGGATGATCGATGAGCAGTTCTTC	CASSPLTSGMIDEQFF
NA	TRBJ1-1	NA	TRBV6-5	TGTGCCAGCAGTTCCGCCGGGACGGTGAACACTGAAGCTTTCTTT	CASSSAGTVNTEAFF
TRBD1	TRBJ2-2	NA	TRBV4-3	TGCGCCAGCAGCCAAGACAGGGGGACCGGGGAGCTGTTTTTT	CASSQDRGTGELFF
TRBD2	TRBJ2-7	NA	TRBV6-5	TGTGCCAGCAGTTGGGGACTAGCGGGAGACGAGCAGTACTTC	CASSWGLAGDEQYF
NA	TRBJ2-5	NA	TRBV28	TGTGCCAGCAGCTTCTTGTGGGGACGCCAAGAGACCCAGTACTTC	CASSFLWGRQETQYF
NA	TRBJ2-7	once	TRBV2	TGTGCCAGCAGCCGGACCCCACGACAAACGGTCTACGAGCAGTACTTC	CASSRTPRQTVYEQYF
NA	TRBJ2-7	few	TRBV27	TGTGCCAGCAGTTGGGAACAGGGATACGAGCAGTACTTC	CASSWEQGYEQYF
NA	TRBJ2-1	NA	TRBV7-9	TGTGCCAGCAGCTCTGAGGATAGCTCCTACAATGAGCAGTTCTTC	CASSSEDSSYNEQFF
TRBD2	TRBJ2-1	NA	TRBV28	TGTGCCAGCAGAACCTGGACTAGCGGGAGAGATGGTGAGCAGTTCTTC	CASRTWTSGRDGEQFF
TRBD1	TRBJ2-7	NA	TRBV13	TGTGCCAGCAGCGCCCCCGGGACAGGGTACAACGAGCAGTACTTC	CASSAPGTGYNEQYF
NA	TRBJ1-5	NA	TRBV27	TGTGCCAGCAGTTTATTCTCCCAAGAAAGGACGAGCCAGCCCCAGCATTTT	CASSLFSQERTSQPQHF
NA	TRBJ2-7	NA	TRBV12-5	TGTGCTAGTGGCCACACCTACGAGCAGTACTTC	CASGHTYEQYF
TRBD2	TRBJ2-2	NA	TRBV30	TGTGCCTGGATTATAGCGGGAGGGACACCGAACACCGGGGAGCTGTTTTTT	CAWIIAGGTPNTGELFF